The sequence of this T cell receptor (beta chain) was determined in a study of shared clonotypes between healthy human individuals. Germline V gene lookup returns CDR1 SSHAT and CDR2 FNYEAQ (reference sequence). The length of the CDR3 is 13 residues. Between the trimmed V and J ends, which lost 5 bases and 8 bases, there was a span of 15 bases. CD45RO-negative CD8 cells positively selected for CCR7 made up the naive population, which excluded terminally differentiated effector memory CD45RA+ cells. The method was immunoSEQ multiplex PCR; TCRdb's version includes in-frame clones alone and lacks a portion of them. The sample has some 600,000 clones; 95% to 96% are singletons.

The receptor was derived from a woman younger than 45 in good health. The chain links TRBV7-7 to TRBJ1-1; D remains unclear. What was sequenced was naive CD8+ T cells sorted from blood. CDR3 DNA sequence: TGTGCCAGCAGCCCTTCAAACTTTGCCGAAGCTTTCTTT. It codes for CASSPSNFAEAFF.